This entry lists 7 T cell receptor beta chains sequenced from one sample in a study of radiation and T cells in renal cell carcinoma. Time point in this sample: blood 2 weeks post-SBRT. Treatment indicated: 15 Gy SBRT to primary tumor, nephrectomy 4 weeks later. The method was immunoSEQ multiplex PCR; TCRdb's version includes in-frame clones alone and lacks a portion of them. Among some 130,000 clones listed, approximately 80% were seen once. Sequencing used blood, obtained from a patient whose treatment included radiotherapy and nephrectomy. The receptors come from a woman aged 55-75 years with renal cell carcinoma.

This clone occurred a few times. This chain links TRBV30 with TRBJ1-1; D gene uncertain. The CDR3 is 14 amino acids. Germline CDR1 GTSNPN, CDR2 SVGIG (reference sequence). V was pared by 4 bases and J by 7 bases, with 19 bases between. In DNA, the CDR3 is TGTGCCTGGATCATCAATGGAGGTAAGGATGAAGCTTTCTTT. This gives the protein CAWIINGGKDEAFF.

The chain couples TRBV28 to TRBJ1-2; tentatively, D is TRBD1 (6 bases). The ends were cut back, 5 bases at V and 4 bases at J, with 11 bases in the middle. CDR3 length equals 13 residues. Germline CDR1 is MDHEN and CDR2 is SYDVKM. CDR3: CASSPGTPYGYTF. CDR3 in DNA: TGTGCCAGCAGTCCCGGGACACCCTATGGCTACACCTTC.

In DNA form, the CDR3 reads TGTGCCAGAAGCTTGGTATCCGGGAACACTGAAGCTTTCTTT. It encodes CARSLVSGNTEAFF. The V call is TRBV5-3, the J call TRBJ1-1; unclear D gene. TRBV5-3 is identified as an open reading frame with a role that is uncertain. This CDR3 is built from 14 residues. Between the trimmed V and J ends, which lost 0 bases and 1 base, there was a span of 7 bases.

The CDR3 is CASRRPMGQGNTEAFF. CDR3 DNA: TGTGCCAGCAGGCGCCCTATGGGACAAGGGAACACTGAAGCTTTCTTT. The chain couples TRBV27 to TRBJ1-1; tentatively, D is TRBD1 (6 bases). CDR1 and CDR2 (germline): MNHEY, SMNVEV (reference sequence). This CDR3 comprises 16 residues. Trimming pared 6 bases from V and 1 base from J, leaving 18 bases between.

The genes are TRBV5-1 and TRBJ1-6; unclear D gene. The CDR3 is made up of 15 amino acids. Germline-derived CDR1 and CDR2 are SGHRS and YFSETQ. The V gene lost 0 bases and the J gene lost 5 bases, with 9 bases spanning the gap. The CDR3 sequence: CASSLGGRDNSPLHF. The CDR3 DNA reads TGCGCCAGCAGCTTGGGGGGAAGAGATAATTCACCCCTCCACTTT.

The sample holds one count of this clone. This chain links TRBV5-4 with TRBJ1-4; no clear D. The ends were cut back, 0 bases at V and 7 bases at J, with 16 bases in the middle. CDR1 and CDR2 (germline): SGHNT, YYREEE (reference sequence). The CDR3 runs to 16 residues. CDR3 loop: CASSLEGTGLGEKLFF. The CDR3 nucleotides are TGTGCCAGCAGCTTGGAGGGTACTGGGTTGGGTGAAAAACTGTTTTTT.

The V and J genes are TRBV4-2 and TRBJ2-1; 7 bases align to TRBD2. CDR1 and CDR2 (germline): LGHNA, YNFKEQ. J was trimmed by 0 bases and V by 4 bases; bases with no gene match: 6. The CDR3 runs 16 residues. This CDR3 is CASSPFGGSSYNEQFF. In DNA, the CDR3 is TGTGCCAGCAGCCCCTTCGGGGGGAGCTCCTACAATGAGCAGTTCTTC.